This T cell receptor beta chain was obtained from a study of blood T cell repertoires in COVID-19. Study in general: For recovered donors of Cohort 3, there were two negative PCRs, clearance, or symptom resolution. Samples representing acute and convalescent COVID-19 were sourced from the United States, Italy and Spain. PBMCs, B-cell-depleted T cells, or T cells were the source of the cDNA or gDNA that made up the material.

Study processing details: It was from reference gene primer amplification that nucleated cell counts were estimated. Assay used: immunoSEQ multiplex PCR; TCRdb lists only in-frame clones, some missing. V and J calls and clone size are those listed in that table; D and trimming were worked out from the DNA. This table has a few hundred thousand clones, more than 75% appearing once. J lost 7 bases, V lost 2 bases, and 7 bases had no gene match. Germline V gives CDR1 SEHNR, CDR2 FQNEAQ (reference sequence). This CDR3 has 15 amino acids. This clonotype originated in a man aged 35 to 55 in a cohort exposed to, infected with or recovered from COVID-19 (not recorded which). J is TRBJ2-2 and V is TRBV7-9, with 7 bases aligning to TRBD2. Sequencing used PBMCs or T cells enriched from blood (not recorded which). The CDR3 spells CASSLLPPGGGELFF. As DNA, the CDR3 is TGTGCCAGCAGCTTACTCCCCCCGGGGGGCGGGGAGCTGTTTTTT.